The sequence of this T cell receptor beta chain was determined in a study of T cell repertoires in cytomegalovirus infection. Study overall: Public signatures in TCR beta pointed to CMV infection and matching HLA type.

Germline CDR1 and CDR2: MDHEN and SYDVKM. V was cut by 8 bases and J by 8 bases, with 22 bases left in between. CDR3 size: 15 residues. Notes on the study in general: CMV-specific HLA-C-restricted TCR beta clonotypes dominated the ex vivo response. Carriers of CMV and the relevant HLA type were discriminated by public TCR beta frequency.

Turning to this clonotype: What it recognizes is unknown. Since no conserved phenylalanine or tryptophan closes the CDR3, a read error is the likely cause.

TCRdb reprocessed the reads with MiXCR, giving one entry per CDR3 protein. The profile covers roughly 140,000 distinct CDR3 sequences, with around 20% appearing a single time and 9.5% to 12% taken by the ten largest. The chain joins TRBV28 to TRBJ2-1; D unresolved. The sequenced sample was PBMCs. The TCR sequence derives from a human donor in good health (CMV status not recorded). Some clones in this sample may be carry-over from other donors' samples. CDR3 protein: CASLNAADFYYEQFL. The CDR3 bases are TGTGCCAGCTTGAACGCGGCGGATTTTTACTATGAGCAGTTCTTA.